This T cell receptor beta chain was captured in a study of T-cell memory formation after mild COVID-19. The overall study: TCR clustering was largely donor specific.

TCRdb reprocessed the 5' RACE reads via MiXCR and lists one record per CDR3 protein. In the table there are about 7,000 distinct CDR3 sequences, about a third of which are singletons. The germline CDR1 and CDR2 sequences are LGHNA and YSLEER. The CDR3 is made up of 17 amino acids. Trimming at V came to 3 bases and at J to 6 bases, leaving 9 bases not matched to a gene. Overall study results and limits: Whether second-wave clones peaking at day 37 were SARS-CoV-2 specific went unconfirmed. Day 15 to 85 contracting clones showed balanced CD4/CD8; day 15 to 37 expanders favored CD4+.

The sample holds many counts of this clonotype. Its target is unknown. The rearrangement uses TRBV4-3 and TRBJ2-2; 11 positions match TRBD2. Sequences were obtained from PBMCs or a T cell subset sorted from them (not recorded which). The sequence was obtained from an adult woman who had mild COVID-19 (a few samples of this study predate the infection). Cell type and time point are not known. For the CDR3, the DNA is TGCGCCAGCAGCCACGCCCCTAGCGGGGGGCCGGCCGGGGAGCTGTTTTTT. Its translation: CASSHAPSGGPAGELFF.